This T cell receptor (beta chain) was sequenced during a study of T cells expressing NK-cell markers. Germline V gene lookup returns CDR1 LGHNA and CDR2 YSLEER. There are 13 residues in the CDR3. TCRdb reworked the 5' RACE reads into one entry per CDR3 protein, no DNA. This repertoire comprises roughly 110,000 distinct CDR3 sequences; its ten largest clones make up around 18%. Study conclusions and caveats: These same clonotypes (in several donors) also led the CD3+CD56-NKG2C+ fraction.

Points on this clonotype: Its antigen is unidentified.

This sequence was found in a woman aged 18 to 75 in good health. The sequencing sample was made of blood T cells: a sorted CD56 or NKG2C T cell subset, CD4+ or CD8+ T cells, or bulk PBMC T cells (not recorded which). V usage is TRBV4-3 and J usage is TRBJ1-1; TCRdb indicates TRBD1, and absent DNA this call remains unverified. The CDR3 sequence is CASTHTLWTEAFF.